The 20 T cell receptor beta chains presented below share a single source sample, sequenced in a study of Ad26.COV2.S vaccination and SARS-CoV-2 variants. Treatment reported: roughly 18 received Ad26.COV2.S at low or high dose, single or two shots; roughly 5 received placebo; per-sample allocation not given. Sampling occurred on day 63 after the first vaccine or placebo injection. Libraries were prepared by immunoSEQ multiplex PCR; TCRdb keeps only in-frame clonotypes and omits some of them. This table has 330,000 or so clones, about nine tenths appearing once. Sequencing was performed on peripheral blood, taken in a trial of Ad26.COV2.S vaccine versus placebo. Every receptor here comes from a person between 18 and 60 years old who received the Ad26.COV2.S COVID-19 vaccine or a placebo.

The chain recombines TRBV13 with TRBJ2-7; D is ambiguous. Trimming cost V 5 bases and J 1 base, with 12 bases left between them. The CDR3 is 14 residues long. Germline V gene data show CDR1 as PRHDT and CDR2 as FYEKMQ (reference sequence). The CDR3 DNA reads as TGTGCCAGCAGCCAAGAGGTCCCATCCTACGAGCAGTACTTC. Protein: CASSQEVPSYEQYF. Based on the CDR3 plus reference TRBV13 and TRBJ2-7, the full variable domain is AAGVIQSPRHLIKEKRETATLKCYPIPRHDTVYWYQQGPGQDPQFLISFYEKMQSDKGSIPDRFSAQQFSDYHSELNMSSLELGDSALYFCASSQEVPSYEQYFGPGTRLTVT.

The chain carries TRBV27 and TRBJ2-6, with D unclear. Germline loops: CDR1 MNHEY, CDR2 SMNVEV (reference sequence). The CDR3 spans 13 residues. The V and J ends lost 7 bases and 2 bases respectively, with 6 bases between them. The CDR3 reads CASTQPGANVLTF. The CDR3 coding sequence is TGTGCCAGCACCCAACCTGGGGCCAACGTCCTGACTTTC. The entire variable domain, with the rest obtained from reference TRBV27 and TRBJ2-6, is as follows: EAQVTQNPRYLITVTGKKLTVTCSQNMNHEYMSWYRQDPGLGLRQIYYSMNVEVTDKGDVPEGYKVSRKEKRNFPLILESPSPNQTSLYFCASTQPGANVLTFGAGSRLTVL.

The gene calls are TRBV7-2 and TRBJ1-2; 7 bases agree with TRBD1. This CDR3 spans 17 amino acids. V shed 2 bases and J 4 bases; nucleotides not matched to a gene: 13. Looked up from germline, CDR1 is SGHTA and CDR2 is FQGNSA. As DNA, the CDR3 is TGTGCCAGCAGCTTATACGCAGGGCAGGGGGGGTTCTATGGCTACACCTTC. Encoded protein: CASSLYAGQGGFYGYTF.

V gene TRBV5-1 combines with J gene TRBJ1-1; 8 nucleotides match TRBD1. The CDR3 extends over 13 amino acids. The germline V gene has CDR1 SGHRS and CDR2 YFSETQ. Trimming cost V 7 bases and J 1 base; bases outside gene matches: 3. The CDR3 here is CASRQGPNTEAFF. CDR3 DNA sequence: TGCGCCAGCCGACAGGGGCCGAACACTGAAGCTTTCTTT. The full variable domain, in which reference TRBV5-1 and TRBJ1-1 provide the parts outside the CDR3, is KAGVTQTPRYLIKTRGQQVTLSCSPISGHRSVSWYQQTPGQGLQFLFEYFSETQRNKGNFPGRFSGRQFSNSRSEMNVSTLELGDSALYLCASRQGPNTEAFFGQGTRLTVV.

The chain carries TRBV18 and TRBJ2-7; perhaps TRBD1 as D (6 bases). Trimming removed 6 bases from V and 6 bases from J, with 15 bases in between. CDR3 size: 13 residues. Germline V CDR1 and CDR2: KGHSH, LQKENI. The chain's CDR3 is CASSRTDRSEQYF. CDR3 DNA sequence: TGTGCCAGCTCGCGGACAGACCGGAGCGAGCAGTACTTC.

The chain is built from TRBV12-3 or TRBV12-4 and TRBJ1-1; D is undetermined. The V end was cut by 6 bases, the J end by 3 bases, with 11 bases between. The length of the CDR3 is 13 residues. The CDR3 region is CASSRSVDTEAFF. The CDR3 coding sequence is TGTGCCAGCAGCCGATCGGTGGACACTGAAGCTTTCTTT.

The chain links TRBV15 to TRBJ2-5; D gene unclear. The V and J ends lost 7 bases and 5 bases respectively, with 8 bases between them. This CDR3 comprises 11 residues. Germline V gene lookup returns CDR1 LNHNV and CDR2 YYDKDF (reference sequence). CDR3 loop: CATTAAETQYF. For the CDR3, the DNA is TGTGCCACCACGGCCGCCGAGACCCAGTACTTC. The variable domain in full, with the rest retrieved from reference TRBV15 and TRBJ2-5, is DAMVIQNPRYQVTQFGKPVTLSCSQTLNHNVMYWYQQKSSQAPKLLFHYYDKDFNNEADTPDNFQSRRPNTSFCFLDIRSPGLGDTAMYLCATTAAETQYFGPGTRLLVL.

The J gene is TRBJ2-1, the V gene TRBV6-6, with 10 bases lining up with TRBD2. CDR1 is MNHNY and CDR2 is SVGAGI in the germline V gene (reference sequence). This CDR3 has 15 amino acids. The junction had 4 bases not matched to a gene; V was cut back by 4 bases and J by 4 bases. Here the CDR3 DNA reads TGTGCCAGCAGTTCGAGCGGGAGGGCGTACAATGAGCAGTTCTTC. As protein: CASSSSGRAYNEQFF.

The chain has TRBV4-3 and TRBJ1-6, with D perhaps TRBD1 (5 bases). The length of the CDR3 is 16 residues. Trimming stripped 0 bases from V and 4 bases from J, with 10 bases between. Germline loops: CDR1 LGHNA, CDR2 YSLEER. The CDR3 protein is CASSQDQGSYNSPLHF. As DNA, the CDR3 is TGCGCCAGCAGCCAAGACCAGGGTTCATATAATTCACCCCTCCACTTT.

This chain connects TRBV2 to TRBJ1-1; perhaps TRBD1 as D (6 bases). CDR1 SNHLY and CDR2 FYNNEI come from the germline V gene. The CDR3 loop spans 14 amino acids. Deletions cut 7 bases from V and 3 bases from J, with 15 bases between. CDR3 DNA sequence: TGTGCCAGCAATCCCCTGGGGGCGGACACTGAAGCTTTCTTT. This codes for CASNPLGADTEAFF.

The genes are TRBV7-9 and TRBJ2-1; D not certain. Trimming removed 11 bases from V and 11 bases from J, with 7 bases in between. Germline values: CDR1 SEHNR, CDR2 FQNEAQ (reference sequence). The CDR3 runs to 8 residues. This chain's CDR3 is CAPGKQFF. CDR3 coding DNA: TGTGCCCCGGGTAAGCAGTTCTTC.

This chain uses TRBV6-4 with TRBJ1-1; D remains unclear. The CDR3 consists of 13 residues. The ends were cut back, 3 bases at V and 4 bases at J, with 9 bases in the middle. The germline gives CDR1 MRHNA, CDR2 SNTAGT. The CDR3 loop is CASSETGATEAFF. The CDR3 coding sequence is TGTGCCAGCAGTGAGACTGGAGCCACTGAAGCTTTCTTT.

This sequence joins TRBV7-8 and TRBJ2-7; 7 positions agree with TRBD1. Germline V gene lookup returns CDR1 SGHVS and CDR2 FQNEAQ. This CDR3 contains 15 residues. Losses at the gene ends were 1 base for V and 1 base for J; bases not matched to a gene: 4. CDR3 sequence reads: CASSLGRDSSYEQYV. In DNA form, the CDR3 reads TGTGCCAGCAGCTTAGGCCGGGACAGTTCCTACGAGCAGTACGTC.

This chain uses TRBV6-6 with TRBJ1-2, with 9 bases aligning to TRBD1. The CDR3 runs to 15 residues. Germline V lookup: CDR1 MNHNY, CDR2 SVGAGI (reference sequence). Trimming at V came to 2 bases and at J to 3 bases, leaving 4 bases not matched to a gene. CDR3 nucleotide sequence: TGTGCCAGCAGTTACGGGGGACAGGGTCACTATGGCTACACCTTC. Its translation is CASSYGGQGHYGYTF.

The chain couples TRBV27 to TRBJ1-1; D gene uncertain. Germline V gives CDR1 MNHEY, CDR2 SMNVEV (reference sequence). V lost 2 bases to trimming and J lost 8 bases, with 15 bases between them. This CDR3 has 14 residues. CDR3 amino acids: CASSLQFTQTEAFF. The DNA for the CDR3 is TGTGCCAGCAGTTTACAATTCACCCAAACCGAAGCTTTCTTT.

The rearrangement joins TRBV25-1 to TRBJ1-2; no clear D gene. There are 13 residues in the CDR3. The V and J ends lost 2 bases and 6 bases respectively, with 10 bases between them. CDR1 MGHDK and CDR2 SYGVNS come from the germline V gene. The CDR3 DNA reads TGTGCCAGCAGTGAAGCCCTACGCGATGGCTACACCTTC. Translated, it gives CASSEALRDGYTF.

CDR3 sequence reads: CASRTGLAGEVYEQYV. For the CDR3, the DNA is TGTGCCAGCAGAACCGGACTAGCGGGAGAAGTGTACGAGCAGTACGTC. The rearrangement links TRBV27 to TRBJ2-7; 13 bases map to TRBD2. Germline V gives CDR1 MNHEY, CDR2 SMNVEV (reference sequence). Trimming cost V 6 bases and J 4 bases; bases outside gene matches: 9. The CDR3 spans 16 residues.

The chain is built from TRBV5-6 and TRBJ1-2, with 9 bases that match TRBD1. This CDR3 is built from 15 residues. Trimming took 4 bases from V and 5 from J; bases not matched to a gene: 9. Germline-derived CDR1 and CDR2 are SGHDT and YYEEEE. The CDR3 loop reads CASSPTDRGVYGYTF. The CDR3 coding sequence is TGTGCCAGCAGCCCCACCGACAGGGGGGTATATGGCTACACCTTC.

The V and J genes are TRBV7-9 and TRBJ1-1; 7 positions agree with TRBD1. Trimming at V came to 6 bases and at J to 4 bases, leaving 14 bases not matched to a gene. The V gene's germline CDR1 is SEHNR and CDR2 FQNEAQ (reference sequence). The CDR3 extends over 16 amino acids. CDR3 residues: CASRPPLRDRPTEAFF. CDR3 nucleotide sequence: TGTGCCAGCAGGCCCCCCCTCCGGGACAGACCCACTGAAGCTTTCTTT.

This rearrangement joins TRBV6-5 to TRBJ2-7; maybe TRBD2 (5 bases). The CDR3 is 12 amino acids. The ends were cut back, 6 bases at V and 2 bases at J, with 8 bases in the middle. The germline V gene has CDR1 MNHEY and CDR2 SVGAGI. The CDR3 here is CASRSGTYEQYF. CDR3 bases: TGTGCCAGCAGATCCGGGACCTACGAGCAGTACTTC.